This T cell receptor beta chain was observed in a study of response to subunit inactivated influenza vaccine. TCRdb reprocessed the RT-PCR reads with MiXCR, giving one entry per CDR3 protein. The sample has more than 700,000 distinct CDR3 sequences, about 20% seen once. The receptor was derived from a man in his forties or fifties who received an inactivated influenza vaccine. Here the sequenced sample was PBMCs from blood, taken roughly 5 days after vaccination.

The DNA of the CDR3 is TGCAGTGCTAGCTATAGGGGGCACGGGGAGCAGTACTTC. Translated: CSASYRGHGEQYF. The chain employs TRBV20-1 and TRBJ2-7; 7 bases align to TRBD1. The junction had 9 bases not matched to a gene; V was cut back by 3 bases and J by 7 bases. This CDR3 is 13 amino acids long. CDR1 and CDR2 from the germline V gene are DFQATT and SNEGSKA (reference sequence).